One and the same sample provided the 12 T cell receptor beta chains below, sequenced in a study of cytomegalovirus exposure and HLA in healthy donors. With 60 Vbeta and 13 Jbeta primers, the PCR was carried out. Method: immunoSEQ multiplex PCR; TCRdb's copy keeps in-frame clones and lacks some. Counted here are under 300,000 clones, about 90% occurring once; the ten biggest clones make up about 1.7%. The material sequenced was PBMCs. These receptors all stem from a girl between 2 and 10 years old in good health and CMV-seronegative.

V is TRBV4-2 and J is TRBJ2-5; 7 bases match TRBD1. Germline V lookup: CDR1 LGHNA, CDR2 YNFKEQ. The CDR3 is 13 residues long. The ends lost 8 bases at V and 1 base at J; junction bases unmatched: 4. Written as DNA, the CDR3 is TGTGCCAGCTCAGGACAGGCCCAAGAGACCCAGTACTTC. This codes for CASSGQAQETQYF.

This chain joins TRBV5-1 and TRBJ2-3, with 8 bases lining up with TRBD1. The CDR3 loop spans 14 amino acids. Germline CDR1 and CDR2: SGHRS and YFSETQ. Germline trimming cut 4 bases from V and 3 bases from J; bases unmatched to any gene: 4. The CDR3 nucleotides read TGCGCCAGCAGCGCAGGACAGGGAACAGATACGCAGTATTTT. It is translated as CASSAGQGTDTQYF.

The CDR3 DNA is TGTGCCAGCAGTGGGGGAACAGGGCGCTACGAGCAGTACTTC. Its protein product is CASSGGTGRYEQYF. The chain has TRBV6-1 and TRBJ2-7; possibly TRBD1 for D (6 bases). Trimming shortened V by 4 bases and J by 3 bases, and 13 bases separated the two germline ends. CDR1 is MNHNS and CDR2 is SASEGT in the germline V gene. This CDR3 is built from 14 residues.

This clone was seen only once. The genes are TRBV4-2 and TRBJ2-1, with 12 bases lining up with TRBD2. From germline, CDR1 is LGHNA and CDR2 YNFKEQ. Unmatched junction bases numbered 10, after V lost 0 bases and J lost 4 bases. This CDR3 is 19 amino acids long. CDR3 loop: CASSQDPRSSGRAYNEQFF. The CDR3 bases are TGTGCCAGCAGCCAAGACCCTCGCTCTAGCGGGAGGGCGTACAATGAGCAGTTCTTC.

J is TRBJ1-2 and V is TRBV5-5; 7 bases fit TRBD1. The germline CDR1 and CDR2 sequences are SGHKS and YYEKEE (reference sequence). Trimming removed 4 bases from V and 6 bases from J; junction bases left unmatched: 9. The CDR3 is made up of 14 amino acids. CDR3 DNA sequence: TGTGCCAGCAGCGGGGACCGACAGGGCAATGGCTACACCTTC. As protein: CASSGDRQGNGYTF.

The chain couples TRBV9 to TRBJ2-7; tentatively, D is TRBD1 (5 bases). Per germline, CDR1 SGDLS and CDR2 YYNGEE. This CDR3 is built from 15 residues. Trimming removed 0 bases from V and 0 bases from J, with 10 bases in between. The CDR3 is CASSVDVGLSYEQYF. Written as DNA, the CDR3 is TGTGCCAGCAGCGTAGATGTGGGGCTCTCCTACGAGCAGTACTTC.

The V gene is TRBV5-1, the J gene TRBJ2-3; 11 bases align to TRBD2. The trim removed 1 base at V and 5 bases at J, leaving 3 bases unmatched. Germline-derived CDR1 and CDR2 are SGHRS and YFSETQ. The CDR3 is 15 amino acids. As DNA, the CDR3 is TGCGCCAGCAGCTTGAGGCTAGCGGGAGGAGATACGCAGTATTTT. As protein: CASSLRLAGGDTQYF. Drawing the rest from reference TRBV5-1 and TRBJ2-3, the complete variable domain is KAGVTQTPRYLIKTRGQQVTLSCSPISGHRSVSWYQQTPGQGLQFLFEYFSETQRNKGNFPGRFSGRQFSNSRSEMNVSTLELGDSALYLCASSLRLAGGDTQYFGPGTRLTVL.

The chain uses TRBV27 and TRBJ2-1; D is perhaps TRBD2 (5 bases). Deletions cut 10 bases from V and 0 bases from J, with 13 bases between. Germline V gene data show CDR1 as MNHEY and CDR2 as SMNVEV (reference sequence). There are 14 residues in the CDR3. The chain's CDR3 is CATSGLGSYNEQFF. The CDR3, as DNA: TGTGCCACCAGCGGCCTAGGCTCCTACAATGAGCAGTTCTTC.

J is TRBJ1-1 and V is TRBV15; 8 nucleotides line up with TRBD1. The CDR3 is 15 residues long. V shed 4 bases, J shed 2 bases, and the junction held 6 bases outside the gene matches. Germline values: CDR1 LNHNV, CDR2 YYDKDF (reference sequence). The DNA of the CDR3 is TGTGCCACCAGCATACGGACAGGGACTAACACTGAAGCTTTCTTT. This codes for CATSIRTGTNTEAFF.

This clone has just a few counts. The chain uses TRBV30 and TRBJ1-2; TRBD1 matches 9 bases. The CDR3 totals 13 residues. Germline trimming cut 5 bases from V and 3 bases from J; bases unmatched to any gene: 4. Germline V lookup: CDR1 GTSNPN, CDR2 SVGIG (reference sequence). CDR3 in amino acids: CAWGQGKYYGYTF. CDR3 sequence (DNA): TGTGCCTGGGGACAGGGGAAATACTATGGCTACACCTTC.

The rearrangement uses TRBV28 and TRBJ1-5; no definite D call. V was cut by 7 bases and J by 4 bases, with 14 bases left in between. CDR3 size: 14 residues. Germline assignment: CDR1 MDHEN and CDR2 SYDVKM. CDR3 DNA sequence: TGTGCCAGCACGAAGAGGGTATGGAATCAGCCCCAGCATTTT. Protein: CASTKRVWNQPQHF. The full variable domain, with the rest looked up from reference TRBV28 and TRBJ1-5, is DVKVTQSSRYLVKRTGEKVFLECVQDMDHENMFWYRQDPGLGLRLIYFSYDVKMKEKGDIPEGYSVSREKKERFSLILESASTNQTSMYLCASTKRVWNQPQHFGDGTRLSIL.

The V gene is TRBV11-2, the J gene TRBJ2-4; no definite D call. CDR1 and CDR2 (germline): SGHAT, FQNNGV. V was clipped by 5 bases and J by 5 bases, with 22 bases between them. This CDR3 is 17 amino acids long. CDR3 loop: CASSLLTGVVGQNIQYF. DNA for the CDR3: TGTGCCAGCAGCCTCCTCACCGGAGTGGTAGGCCAAAACATTCAGTACTTC.